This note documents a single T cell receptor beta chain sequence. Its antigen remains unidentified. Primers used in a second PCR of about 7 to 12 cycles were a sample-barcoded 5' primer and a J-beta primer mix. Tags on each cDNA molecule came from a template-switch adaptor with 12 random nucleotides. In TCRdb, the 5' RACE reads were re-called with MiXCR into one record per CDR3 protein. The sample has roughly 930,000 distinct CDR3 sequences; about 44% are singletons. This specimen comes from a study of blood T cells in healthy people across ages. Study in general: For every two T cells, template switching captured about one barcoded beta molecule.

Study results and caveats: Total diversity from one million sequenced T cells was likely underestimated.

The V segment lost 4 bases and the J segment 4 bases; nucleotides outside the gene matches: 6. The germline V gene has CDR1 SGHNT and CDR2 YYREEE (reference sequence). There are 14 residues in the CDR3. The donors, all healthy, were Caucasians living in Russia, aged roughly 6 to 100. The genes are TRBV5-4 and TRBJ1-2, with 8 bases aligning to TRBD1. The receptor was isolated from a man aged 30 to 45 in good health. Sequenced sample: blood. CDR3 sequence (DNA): TGTGCCAGCAGCGTGGACAGGGATCGCTATGGCTACACCTTC. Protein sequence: CASSVDRDRYGYTF.